A single sample gave rise to the 26 T cell receptor beta chains below, sequenced in a study of shared clonotypes between healthy human individuals. Profiling relied on immunoSEQ multiplex PCR, and the TCRdb table lists in-frame clones only, not all of them. The top ten clones hold approximately 1.5% of a sample with about 960,000 clones, about 80% of them seen once. Sequenced material: memory CD4+ T cells sorted from blood. Documented subset: CD45RA-negative fraction. Receptors were obtained from a young man in good health.

Remarks on this clone: Other DNA sequences in the sample encode the same CDR3. The rearrangement joins TRBV7-2 to TRBJ1-4; D ambiguous. The CDR3 loop spans 12 amino acids. Germline-derived CDR1 and CDR2 are SGHTA and FQGNSA. The V and J ends lost 3 bases and 4 bases respectively, with 3 bases between them. The CDR3 coding sequence is TGTGCCAGCAGCTTGCGTAATGAAAAACTGTTTTTT. This gives the protein CASSLRNEKLFF.

This clone was recorded at least ten times. The rearrangement joins TRBV7-9 to TRBJ1-1; D gene ambiguous. Germline CDR1 is SEHNR and CDR2 is FQNEAQ (reference sequence). This CDR3 has 15 residues. V was shortened by 2 bases and J by 2 bases, with 12 bases between the two germline ends. The CDR3 reads CASSLYETSNTEAFF. As DNA, the CDR3 is TGTGCCAGCAGCTTATACGAGACATCCAACACTGAAGCTTTCTTT.

A note on this clone: Additional DNA sequences in this sample encode the identical CDR3. The chain is built from TRBV7-9 and TRBJ2-2, with D possibly TRBD1 on 5 matching bases. Trimming removed 4 bases from V and 1 base from J, with 7 bases in between. This CDR3 spans 14 amino acids. Germline V CDR1 and CDR2: SEHNR, FQNEAQ (reference sequence). CDR3 amino acids: CASSSQGNTGELFF. In DNA form, the CDR3 reads TGTGCCAGCAGCTCTCAGGGGAACACCGGGGAGCTGTTTTTT.

The chain joins TRBV25-1 to TRBJ1-2; no definite D call. CDR1 MGHDK and CDR2 SYGVNS come from the germline V gene. The V end lost 4 bases, the J end lost 4 bases, and 4 bases lay between the germline ends. The CDR3 has 11 residues. The CDR3 loop is CASSAGYGYTF. CDR3 in DNA: TGTGCCAGCAGTGCCGGCTATGGCTACACCTTC.

This clone has only a few counts. The gene calls are TRBV2 and TRBJ1-3; TRBD1 matches 11 bases. Germline CDR1 SNHLY, CDR2 FYNNEI. J lost 3 bases, V lost 11 bases, and 9 bases had no gene match. The CDR3 extends over 15 amino acids. This CDR3 is CAGSGQGAVGNTIYF. The CDR3 DNA reads as TGTGCCGGATCCGGACAGGGGGCAGTTGGAAACACCATATATTTT.

This chain uses TRBV27 with TRBJ2-2; TRBD2 aligns across 11 bases. There are 15 residues in the CDR3. After removal of 5 bases from V and 7 bases from J, the junction contained 6 bases not matched to a gene. The V gene's germline CDR1 is MNHEY and CDR2 SMNVEV (reference sequence). This chain's CDR3 is CASSLAGGLVGELFF. CDR3 DNA sequence: TGTGCCAGCAGTCTAGCGGGGGGCCTAGTCGGGGAGCTGTTTTTT.

The CDR3 sequence: CASSFNLGTETQYF. The CDR3 region has the DNA TGCGCCAGCAGCTTCAACCTCGGGACGGAGACCCAGTACTTC. This chain uses TRBV5-1 with TRBJ2-5; D is possibly TRBD1 or TRBD2 (5 bases each). The CDR3 totals 14 residues. CDR1 is SGHRS and CDR2 is YFSETQ in the germline V gene. Trimming pared 2 bases from V and 5 bases from J, leaving 13 bases between.

The chain couples TRBV30 to TRBJ1-5; TRBD1 aligns across 10 bases. Looked up from germline, CDR1 is GTSNPN and CDR2 is SVGIG (reference sequence). After removal of 3 bases from V and 6 bases from J, the junction contained 5 bases not matched to a gene. The CDR3 runs to 14 residues. CDR3 loop: CAWSADRGIQPQHF. The CDR3 coding sequence is TGTGCCTGGAGCGCGGACAGGGGGATTCAGCCCCAGCATTTT. Variable domain in full (rest from reference TRBV30 and TRBJ1-5): SQTIHQWPATLVQPVGSPLSLECTVEGTSNPNLYWYRQAAGRGLQLLFYSVGIGQISSEVPQNLSASRPQDRQFILSSKKLLLSDSGFYLCAWSADRGIQPQHFGDGTRLSIL.

This chain links TRBV28 with TRBJ2-7; 7 bases line up with TRBD2. CDR1 and CDR2 (germline): MDHEN, SYDVKM. The length of the CDR3 is 15 residues. With 6 bases clipped from V and 3 bases from J, the junction kept 11 bases outside the gene matches. CDR3 bases: TGTGCCAGCAGCCGCCCGACTAGCAGGATCTACGAGCAGTACTTC. Its protein is CASSRPTSRIYEQYF.

The chain links TRBV5-1 to TRBJ1-1; D unresolved. Germline V gene lookup returns CDR1 SGHRS and CDR2 YFSETQ. Deletions cut 0 bases from V and 0 bases from J, with 9 bases between. CDR3 length: 15 residues. CDR3 amino acids: CASSLDSSLNTEAFF. The CDR3 region has the DNA TGCGCCAGCAGCTTGGACTCATCACTGAACACTGAAGCTTTCTTT. The variable domain in full, with the rest retrieved from reference TRBV5-1 and TRBJ1-1, is KAGVTQTPRYLIKTRGQQVTLSCSPISGHRSVSWYQQTPGQGLQFLFEYFSETQRNKGNFPGRFSGRQFSNSRSEMNVSTLELGDSALYLCASSLDSSLNTEAFFGQGTRLTVV.

The chain combines TRBV2 with TRBJ2-7, with D tentatively TRBD2 (5 bases). Germline V lookup: CDR1 SNHLY, CDR2 FYNNEI. V dropped 3 bases and J dropped 7 bases, with 13 bases sitting between them. This CDR3 contains 13 residues. The CDR3 DNA reads TGTGCCAGCAGTGAGGGGATAGCGTGGGAGCAGTACTTC. This codes for CASSEGIAWEQYF.

The chain carries TRBV7-9 and TRBJ1-4; maybe TRBD1 (5 bases). CDR3 length equals 15 residues. CDR1 and CDR2 from the germline V gene are SEHNR and FQNEAQ (reference sequence). V dropped 1 base and J dropped 5 bases, with 11 bases sitting between them. The CDR3 reads CASSLGGGLNEKLFF. The CDR3 nucleotides are TGTGCCAGCAGCTTAGGTGGGGGGTTAAATGAAAAACTGTTTTTT.

The gene calls are TRBV5-1 and TRBJ2-1, with 9 bases that match TRBD1. With 3 bases clipped from V and 5 bases from J, the junction kept 3 bases outside the gene matches. There are 14 residues in the CDR3. The germline CDR1 and CDR2 sequences are SGHRS and YFSETQ. The CDR3 DNA follows: TGCGCCAGCAGCTCGGGACAGGGAAACAATGAGCAGTTCTTC. Protein product: CASSSGQGNNEQFF.

A remark on this clone: One junction end does not reproduce the germline sequence, and a read error may be involved. The chain uses TRBV19 and TRBJ1-3; 7 bases line up with TRBD1. This CDR3 comprises 14 residues. Germline assignment: CDR1 LNHDA and CDR2 SQIVND (reference sequence). The CDR3 nucleotides read TGTGCCAGTAGTTTGTCCTCCTCGGACAGGCTGGACGGATTT. This translates into CASSLSSSDRLDGF.

This sequence joins TRBV7-9 and TRBJ1-3; D unresolved. V lost 1 base, J lost 0 bases, and 10 bases lay in between. CDR3 length equals 16 residues. Germline loops: CDR1 SEHNR, CDR2 FQNEAQ (reference sequence). The CDR3 sequence is CASSLVGSSSGNTIYF. The CDR3 DNA reads TGTGCCAGCAGCTTAGTTGGCAGTAGCTCTGGAAACACCATATATTTT.

There are a few counts of this clone. The chain carries TRBV28 and TRBJ2-7; 8 nucleotides match TRBD1. The CDR3 runs 18 residues. CDR1 and CDR2 from the germline V gene are MDHEN and SYDVKM. The V and J ends lost 6 bases and 0 bases, in that order; junction bases with no gene match: 16. In DNA, the CDR3 is TGTGCCAGCAGCTCGTGGGGGACAGGTGAAACGAGCTCCTACGAGCAGTACTTC. This translates into CASSSWGTGETSSYEQYF.

This clone was recorded a few times. The J gene is TRBJ2-7, the V gene TRBV4-3; 8 bases line up with TRBD2. The germline V gene has CDR1 LGHNA and CDR2 YSLEER. J gave up 2 bases and V 9 bases, and 21 bases lay outside the gene matches. The CDR3 totals 18 residues. CDR3 region: CARPYSREAPIPTYEQYF. CDR3 in DNA: TGCGCCAGACCATACTCGCGGGAGGCCCCAATCCCGACCTACGAGCAGTACTTC.

The chain employs TRBV19 and TRBJ1-1, with 7 bases aligning to TRBD1. The CDR3 has 14 residues. V shed 5 bases and J 6 bases; nucleotides not matched to a gene: 9. Germline V gene lookup returns CDR1 LNHDA and CDR2 SQIVND (reference sequence). The CDR3 region is CASSVDRDSPEAFF. CDR3 DNA: TGTGCCAGTAGTGTCGACAGGGATAGCCCTGAAGCTTTCTTT.

The V call is TRBV11-2, the J call TRBJ2-1; 10 nucleotides agree with TRBD2. CDR1 and CDR2 from the germline V gene are SGHAT and FQNNGV. V was clipped by 3 bases and J by 3 bases; unmatched bases: 5. The CDR3 is 16 amino acids. The chain's CDR3 is CASSFRTSGFYNEQFF. CDR3 nucleotide sequence: TGTGCCAGCAGCTTCCGGACTAGCGGCTTCTACAATGAGCAGTTCTTC.

J is TRBJ1-6 and V is TRBV28; weak D call: TRBD1 (6 bases). V was cut by 1 base and J by 5 bases, with 9 bases left in between. The V gene's germline CDR1 is MDHEN and CDR2 SYDVKM. This CDR3 has 15 amino acids. CDR3 nucleotide sequence: TGTGCCAGCAGTTTATTACAGGGTAATAATTCACCCCTCCACTTT. As protein: CASSLLQGNNSPLHF.

This clone turned up a few times. The chain recombines TRBV29-1 with TRBJ2-5; TRBD1 might be the D (6 bases). Germline V gene data show CDR1 as SQVTM and CDR2 as ANQGSEA. V was cut by 3 bases and J by 1 base, with 12 bases left in between. This CDR3 has 14 residues. The CDR3, as DNA: TGCAGCGTTGACCTAAACAGGGTCCAAGAGACCCAGTACTTC. It codes for CSVDLNRVQETQYF.

The rearrangement uses TRBV5-4 and TRBJ2-2; possibly TRBD2 for D (6 bases). V lost 1 base, J lost 5 bases, and 12 bases lay in between. The CDR3 loop spans 15 amino acids. Germline V CDR1 and CDR2: SGHNT, YYREEE (reference sequence). The CDR3 region has the DNA TGTGCCAGCAGCTTGCAAAGGGCGGGGACCGGGGAGCTGTTTTTT. Amino acids: CASSLQRAGTGELFF. Combining the CDR3 with reference TRBV5-4 and TRBJ2-2 gives the whole variable domain ETGVTQSPTHLIKTRGQQVTLRCSSQSGHNTVSWYQQALGQGPQFIFQYYREEENGRGNFPPRFSGLQFPNYSSELNVNALELDDSALYLCASSLQRAGTGELFFGEGSRLTVL.

This rearrangement joins TRBV18 to TRBJ2-5; TRBD2 aligns across 8 bases. The end of the DNA aligns better with TRBJ2-7, so the J call may be wrong. The CDR3 is 13 amino acids. Per germline, CDR1 KGHSH and CDR2 LQKENI. DNA for the CDR3: TGTGCCAGCTCGCGGGACGGGAGGGCCGAGCAGTACTTC. Its translation is CASSRDGRAEQYF.

This chain links TRBV30 with TRBJ1-1, with D perhaps TRBD1 (5 bases). CDR1 and CDR2 (germline): GTSNPN, SVGIG (reference sequence). V lost 4 bases to trimming and J lost 9 bases, with 21 bases between them. CDR3 length: 14 amino acids. CDR3 bases: TGTGCCTGGAAGGGCATCCAGGGTCCGTTAAAAGCTTTCTTT. Residues: CAWKGIQGPLKAFF.

The CDR3 region has the DNA TGTGCCAGCAGTTACTCGATGATTCAGCCCCAGCATTTT. This gives the protein CASSYSMIQPQHF. The rearrangement links TRBV6-6 to TRBJ1-5, with unresolved D. Germline loops: CDR1 MNHNY, CDR2 SVGAGI (reference sequence). This CDR3 has 13 residues. V gave up 0 bases and J gave up 6 bases, with 6 bases separating them.

This clone was counted a few times. The chain is built from TRBV6-5 and TRBJ1-1; a weak D match, TRBD1 (6 bases). The germline gives CDR1 MNHEY, CDR2 SVGAGI. The CDR3 runs to 14 residues. The ends were cut back, 8 bases at V and 4 bases at J, with 17 bases in the middle. CDR3 region: CASSSQGFSTEAFF. For the CDR3, the DNA is TGTGCCAGCTCCTCACAGGGTTTTAGCACTGAAGCTTTCTTT.